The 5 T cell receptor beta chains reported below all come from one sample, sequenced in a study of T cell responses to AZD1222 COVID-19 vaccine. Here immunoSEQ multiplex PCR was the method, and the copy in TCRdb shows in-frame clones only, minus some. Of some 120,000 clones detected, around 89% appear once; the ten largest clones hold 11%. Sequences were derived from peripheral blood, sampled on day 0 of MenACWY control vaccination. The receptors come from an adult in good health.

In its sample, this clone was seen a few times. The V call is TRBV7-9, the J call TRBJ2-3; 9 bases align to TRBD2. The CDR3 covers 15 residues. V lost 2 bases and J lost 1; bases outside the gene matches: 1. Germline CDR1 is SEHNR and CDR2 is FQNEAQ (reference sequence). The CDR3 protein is CASSLRTSGTDTQYF. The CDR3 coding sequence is TGTGCCAGCAGCTTACGGACTAGCGGCACAGATACGCAGTATTTT.

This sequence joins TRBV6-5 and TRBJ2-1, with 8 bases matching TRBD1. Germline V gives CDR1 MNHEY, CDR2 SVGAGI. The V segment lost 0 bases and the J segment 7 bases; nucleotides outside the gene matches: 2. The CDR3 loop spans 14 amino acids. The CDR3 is CASSYSGQGNEQFF. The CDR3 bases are TGTGCCAGCAGTTACTCCGGACAGGGTAATGAGCAGTTCTTC.

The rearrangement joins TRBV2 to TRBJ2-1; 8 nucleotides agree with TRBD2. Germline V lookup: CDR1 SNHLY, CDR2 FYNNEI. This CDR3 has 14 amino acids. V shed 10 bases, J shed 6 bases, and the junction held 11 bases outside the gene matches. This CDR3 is CATSGTRVGNEQFF. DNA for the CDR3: TGTGCCACCTCCGGGACTAGAGTGGGCAATGAGCAGTTCTTC.

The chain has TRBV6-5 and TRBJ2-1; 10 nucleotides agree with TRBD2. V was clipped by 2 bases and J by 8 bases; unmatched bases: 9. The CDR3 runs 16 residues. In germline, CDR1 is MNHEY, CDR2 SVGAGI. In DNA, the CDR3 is TGTGCCAGCAGTTACAACCTAGCGGGAGAGGGGCATGAGCAGTTCTTC. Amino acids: CASSYNLAGEGHEQFF.

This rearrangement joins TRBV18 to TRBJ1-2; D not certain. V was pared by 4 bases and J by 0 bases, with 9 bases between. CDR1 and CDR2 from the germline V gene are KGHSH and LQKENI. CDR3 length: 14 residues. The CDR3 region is CASSLLDTNYGYTF. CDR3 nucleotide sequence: TGTGCCAGCTCACTACTAGACACTAACTATGGCTACACCTTC.